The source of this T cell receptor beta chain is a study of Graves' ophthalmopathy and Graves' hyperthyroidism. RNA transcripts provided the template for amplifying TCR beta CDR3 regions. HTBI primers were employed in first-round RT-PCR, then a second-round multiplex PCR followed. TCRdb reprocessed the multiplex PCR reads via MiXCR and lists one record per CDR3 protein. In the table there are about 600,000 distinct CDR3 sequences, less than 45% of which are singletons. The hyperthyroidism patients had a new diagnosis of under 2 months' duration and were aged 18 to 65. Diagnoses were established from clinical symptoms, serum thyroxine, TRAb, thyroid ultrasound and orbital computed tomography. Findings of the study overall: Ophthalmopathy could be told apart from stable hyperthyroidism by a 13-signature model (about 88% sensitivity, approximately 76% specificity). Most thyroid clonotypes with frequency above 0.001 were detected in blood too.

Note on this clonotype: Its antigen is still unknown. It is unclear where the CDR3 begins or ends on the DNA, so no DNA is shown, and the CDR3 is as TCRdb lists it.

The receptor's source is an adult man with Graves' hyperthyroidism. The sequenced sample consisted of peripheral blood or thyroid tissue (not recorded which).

The CDR3 region is CSVERPASGANVLTFGAGGELFF. The V call is TRBV29-1, the J call TRBJ2-2; the D call of TRBD1 is as the table states it, not checked on the DNA. The CDR3 comprises 23 residues, both ends counted. Germline assignment: CDR1 SQVTM and CDR2 ANQGSEA.